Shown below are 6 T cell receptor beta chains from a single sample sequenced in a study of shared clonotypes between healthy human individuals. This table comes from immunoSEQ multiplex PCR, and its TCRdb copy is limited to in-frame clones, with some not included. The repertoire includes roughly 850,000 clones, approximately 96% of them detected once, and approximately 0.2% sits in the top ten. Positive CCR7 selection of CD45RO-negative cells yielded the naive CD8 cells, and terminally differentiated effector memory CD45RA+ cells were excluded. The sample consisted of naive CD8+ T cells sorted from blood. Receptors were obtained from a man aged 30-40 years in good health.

The CDR3 bases are TGTGCCAGCAGCCGAATCACAGGGAGTCCCTACAATGAGCAGTTCTTC. Amino acids: CASSRITGSPYNEQFF. This chain uses TRBV7-6 with TRBJ2-1; TRBD1 is a possible D gene (6 bases). With 5 bases removed from V and 2 bases from J, the gap between germline ends came to 16 bases. The V gene's germline CDR1 is SGHVS and CDR2 FNYEAQ. This CDR3 has 16 residues.

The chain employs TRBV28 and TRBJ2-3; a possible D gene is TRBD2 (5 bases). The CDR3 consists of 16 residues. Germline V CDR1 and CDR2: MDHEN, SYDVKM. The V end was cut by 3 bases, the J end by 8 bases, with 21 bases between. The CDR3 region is CASSFPPDSAVSTQYF. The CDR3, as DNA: TGTGCCAGCAGTTTCCCCCCGGACTCTGCCGTTTCTACGCAGTATTTT. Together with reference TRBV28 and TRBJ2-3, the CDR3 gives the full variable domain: DVKVTQSSRYLVKRTGEKVFLECVQDMDHENMFWYRQDPGLGLRLIYFSYDVKMKEKGDIPEGYSVSREKKERFSLILESASTNQTSMYLCASSFPPDSAVSTQYFGPGTRLTVL.

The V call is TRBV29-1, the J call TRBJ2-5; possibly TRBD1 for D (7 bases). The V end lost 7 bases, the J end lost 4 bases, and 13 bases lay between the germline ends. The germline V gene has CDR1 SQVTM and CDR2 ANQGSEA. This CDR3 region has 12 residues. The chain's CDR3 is CSGGQEGETQYF. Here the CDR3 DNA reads TGCAGCGGTGGACAGGAGGGAGAGACCCAGTACTTC.

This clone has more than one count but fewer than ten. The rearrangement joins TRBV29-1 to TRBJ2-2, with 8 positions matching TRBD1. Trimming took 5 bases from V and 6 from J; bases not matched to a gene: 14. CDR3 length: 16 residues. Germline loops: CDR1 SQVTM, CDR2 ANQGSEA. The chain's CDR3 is CSVPIQTGVIPGELFF. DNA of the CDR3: TGCAGCGTTCCTATACAGACAGGGGTGATTCCCGGGGAGCTGTTTTTT.

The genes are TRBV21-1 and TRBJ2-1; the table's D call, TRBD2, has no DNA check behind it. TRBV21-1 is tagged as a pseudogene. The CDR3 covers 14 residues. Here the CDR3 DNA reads TGTGCCAGCAGCAGAAGGGAGTCCTACAATGAGCAGTTCTTC. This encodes CASSRRESYNEQFF.

Here the CDR3 reads CASSRLRRENTEAFF. The CDR3 coding sequence is TGTGCCAGCAGCCGCCTCCGCAGGGAGAACACTGAAGCTTTCTTT. The J gene is TRBJ1-1, the V gene TRBV7-3, with D possibly TRBD1 on 5 matching bases. Trimming pared 5 bases from V and 1 base from J, leaving 14 bases between. Germline V gene sequence: CDR1 SGHTA, CDR2 FQGTGA. This CDR3 comprises 15 residues.